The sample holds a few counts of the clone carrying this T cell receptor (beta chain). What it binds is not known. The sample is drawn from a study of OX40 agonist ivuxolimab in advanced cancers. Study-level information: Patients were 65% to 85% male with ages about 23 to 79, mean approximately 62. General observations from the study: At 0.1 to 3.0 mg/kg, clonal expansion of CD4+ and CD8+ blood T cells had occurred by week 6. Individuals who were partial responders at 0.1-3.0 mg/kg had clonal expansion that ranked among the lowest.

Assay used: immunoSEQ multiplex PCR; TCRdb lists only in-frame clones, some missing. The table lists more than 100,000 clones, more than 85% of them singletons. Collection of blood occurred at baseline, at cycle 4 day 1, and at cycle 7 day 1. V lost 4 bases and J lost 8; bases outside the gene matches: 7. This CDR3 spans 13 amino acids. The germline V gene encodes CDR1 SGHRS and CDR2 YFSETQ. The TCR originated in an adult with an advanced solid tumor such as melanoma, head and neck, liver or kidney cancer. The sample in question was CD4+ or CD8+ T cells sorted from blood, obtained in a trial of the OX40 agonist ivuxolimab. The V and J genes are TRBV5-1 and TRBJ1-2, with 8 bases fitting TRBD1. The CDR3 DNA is TGCGCCAGCAGCACCCGGACAGGGTTGGGCTACACCTTC. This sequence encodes CASSTRTGLGYTF.